Below are 4 T cell receptor beta chains sequenced from a single sample in a study of PD-L1 blockade in urothelial cancer. Time point defined: pretreatment peripheral blood. The table came from immunoSEQ multiplex PCR; TCRdb's copy has only in-frame clones and leaves some out. The sample consists of 85,000 to 95,000 clones, around 89% of them appearing once. This material consisted of PBMCs, taken around atezolizumab (anti-PD-L1) treatment. These receptors came from a man aged 60 to 69 with urothelial cancer.

The rearrangement joins TRBV2 to TRBJ1-2; maybe TRBD1 (6 bases). This CDR3 region has 15 residues. The germline V and J ends were trimmed by 5 bases and 8 bases, with 21 bases remaining between them. Germline V gene lookup returns CDR1 SNHLY and CDR2 FYNNEI. The CDR3 nucleotides are TGTGCCAGCAGTACCAGCCTCACAGGGTTGGCGGGCTACACCTTC. Translating it yields CASSTSLTGLAGYTF.

The chain carries TRBV14 and TRBJ2-7, with 8 bases identical to TRBD2. The CDR3 covers 17 residues. Trimming at V came to 1 base and at J to 2 bases, leaving 10 bases not matched to a gene. CDR1 and CDR2 (germline): SGHDN, FVKESK. In DNA form, the CDR3 reads TGTGCCAGCAGCCAAGGCCGTCTACGGGGGGGAGCCTACGAGCAGTACTTC. Translated, it gives CASSQGRLRGGAYEQYF. The full variable domain, rest sourced from reference TRBV14 and TRBJ2-7, is EAGVTQFPSHSVIEKGQTVTLRCDPISGHDNLYWYRRVMGKEIKFLLHFVKESKQDESGMPNNRFLAERTGGTYSTLKVQPAELEDSGVYFCASSQGRLRGGAYEQYFGPGTRLTVT.

This rearrangement joins TRBV29-1 to TRBJ2-3; TRBD2 aligns across 9 bases. CDR3 size: 16 residues. From germline, CDR1 is SQVTM and CDR2 ANQGSEA. V trimming: 4 bases; J trimming: 3 bases; junction bases outside the gene matches: 11. Here the CDR3 reads CSVGGRREGGTDTQYF. For the CDR3, the DNA is TGCAGCGTTGGGGGACGGCGGGAGGGCGGGACAGATACGCAGTATTTT.

This clone was detected a few times. The chain combines TRBV5-8 with TRBJ1-6; weak D call: TRBD1 (5 bases). The V gene lost 0 bases and the J gene lost 8 bases, with 12 bases spanning the gap. The CDR3 totals 15 residues. CDR1 is SGHTS, CDR2 YDEGEE, per germline. Written as DNA, the CDR3 is TGTGCCAGCAGCTTGGTTCAGGGAAAAGATTCACCCCTCCACTTT. Encoded protein: CASSLVQGKDSPLHF.